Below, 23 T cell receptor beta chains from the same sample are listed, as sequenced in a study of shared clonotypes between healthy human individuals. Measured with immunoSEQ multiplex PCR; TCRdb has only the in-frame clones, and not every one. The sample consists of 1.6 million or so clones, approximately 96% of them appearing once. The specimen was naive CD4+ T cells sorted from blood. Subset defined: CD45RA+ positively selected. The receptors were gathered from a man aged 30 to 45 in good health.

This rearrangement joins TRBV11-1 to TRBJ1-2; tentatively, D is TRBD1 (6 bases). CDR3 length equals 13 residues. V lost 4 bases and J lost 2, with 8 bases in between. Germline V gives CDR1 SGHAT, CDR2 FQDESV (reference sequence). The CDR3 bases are TGTGCCAGCAGCTCGGACAGCAACTATGGCTACACCTTC. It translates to CASSSDSNYGYTF.

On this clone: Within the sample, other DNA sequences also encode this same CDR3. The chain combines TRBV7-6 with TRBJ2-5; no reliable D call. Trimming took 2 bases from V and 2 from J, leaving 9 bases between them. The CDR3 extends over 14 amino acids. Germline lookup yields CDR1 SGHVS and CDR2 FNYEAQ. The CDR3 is CASSLNSGQETQYF. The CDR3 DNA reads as TGTGCCAGCAGCTTAAATTCAGGACAAGAGACCCAGTACTTC.

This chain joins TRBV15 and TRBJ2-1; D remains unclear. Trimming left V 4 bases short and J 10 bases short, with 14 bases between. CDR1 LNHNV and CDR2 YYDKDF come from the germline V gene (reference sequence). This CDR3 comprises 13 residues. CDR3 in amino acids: CATSIGGATEQFF. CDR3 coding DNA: TGTGCCACCAGCATCGGTGGTGCTACCGAGCAGTTCTTC.

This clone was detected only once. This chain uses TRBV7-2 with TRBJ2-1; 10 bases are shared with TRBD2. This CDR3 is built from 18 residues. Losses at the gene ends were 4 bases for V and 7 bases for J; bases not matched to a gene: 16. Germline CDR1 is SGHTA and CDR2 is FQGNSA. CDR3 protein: CASSSMGLAQPLTNEQFF. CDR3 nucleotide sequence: TGTGCCAGCAGCTCTATGGGACTAGCGCAGCCGTTAACGAATGAGCAGTTCTTC.

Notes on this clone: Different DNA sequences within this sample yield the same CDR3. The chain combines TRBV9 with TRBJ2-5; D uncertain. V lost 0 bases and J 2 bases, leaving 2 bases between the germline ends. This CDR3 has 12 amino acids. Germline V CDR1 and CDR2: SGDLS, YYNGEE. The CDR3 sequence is CASSVGQETQYF. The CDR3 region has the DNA TGTGCCAGCAGCGTAGGGCAAGAGACCCAGTACTTC.

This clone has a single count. This CDR3 reads CASSSDRVGNQPQHF. The CDR3, as DNA: TGTGCCAGCAGTTCTGACAGGGTCGGCAATCAGCCCCAGCATTTT. This chain links TRBV6-5 with TRBJ1-5; 7 nucleotides line up with TRBD1. J gave up 2 bases and V 4 bases, and 5 bases lay outside the gene matches. Germline CDR1 is MNHEY and CDR2 is SVGAGI. The CDR3 consists of 15 residues.

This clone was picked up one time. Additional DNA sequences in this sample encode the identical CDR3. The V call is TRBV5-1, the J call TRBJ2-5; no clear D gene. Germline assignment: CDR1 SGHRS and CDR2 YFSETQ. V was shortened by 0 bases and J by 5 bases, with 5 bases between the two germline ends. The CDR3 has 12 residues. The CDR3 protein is CASSLEVETQYF. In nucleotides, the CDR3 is TGCGCCAGCAGCTTGGAGGTTGAGACCCAGTACTTC. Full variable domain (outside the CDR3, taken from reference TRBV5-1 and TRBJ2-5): KAGVTQTPRYLIKTRGQQVTLSCSPISGHRSVSWYQQTPGQGLQFLFEYFSETQRNKGNFPGRFSGRQFSNSRSEMNVSTLELGDSALYLCASSLEVETQYFGPGTRLLVL.

CDR3 protein: CASSFAPGEETQYF. Here the CDR3 DNA reads TGCGCCAGCAGCTTTGCCCCGGGAGAAGAGACCCAGTACTTC. This chain links TRBV5-1 with TRBJ2-5; D perhaps matches TRBD2 (6 bases). CDR1 is SGHRS and CDR2 is YFSETQ in the germline V gene. The CDR3 sequence is 14 residues long. The V and J ends lost 2 bases and 3 bases respectively, with 11 bases between them.

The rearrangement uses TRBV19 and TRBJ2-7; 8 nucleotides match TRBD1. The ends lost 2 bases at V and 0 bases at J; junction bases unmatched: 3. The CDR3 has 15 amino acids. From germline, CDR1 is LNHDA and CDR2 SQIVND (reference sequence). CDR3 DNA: TGTGCCAGTAGTATACAGGGGGCTAACTCCTACGAGCAGTACTTC. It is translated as CASSIQGANSYEQYF.

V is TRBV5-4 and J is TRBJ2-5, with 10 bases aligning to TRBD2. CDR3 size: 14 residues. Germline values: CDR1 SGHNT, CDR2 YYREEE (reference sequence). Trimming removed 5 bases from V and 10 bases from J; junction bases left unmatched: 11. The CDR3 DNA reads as TGTGCCAGCAGAGCTAGCGGGAGTGAAGTGGACCAGTACTTC. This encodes CASRASGSEVDQYF.

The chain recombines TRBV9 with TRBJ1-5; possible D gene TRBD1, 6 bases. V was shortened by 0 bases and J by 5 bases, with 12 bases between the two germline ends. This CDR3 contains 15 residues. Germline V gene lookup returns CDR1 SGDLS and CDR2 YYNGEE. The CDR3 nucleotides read TGTGCCAGCAGCGTAGCTACGGGGGCGGATCAGCCCCAGCATTTT. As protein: CASSVATGADQPQHF.

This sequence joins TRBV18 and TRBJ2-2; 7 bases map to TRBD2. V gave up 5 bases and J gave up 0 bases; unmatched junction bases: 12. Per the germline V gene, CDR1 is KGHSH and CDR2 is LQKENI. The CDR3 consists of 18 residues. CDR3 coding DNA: TGTGCCAGCTCATCGTGGAGCGGGGCGGGATCGAACACCGGGGAGCTGTTTTTT. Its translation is CASSSWSGAGSNTGELFF.

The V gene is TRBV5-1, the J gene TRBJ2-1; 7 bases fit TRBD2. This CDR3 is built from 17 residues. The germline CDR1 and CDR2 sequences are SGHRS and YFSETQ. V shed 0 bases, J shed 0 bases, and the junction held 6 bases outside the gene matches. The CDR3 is CASSLGNSGPSYNEQFF. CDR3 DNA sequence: TGCGCCAGCAGCTTGGGGAATAGCGGGCCCTCCTACAATGAGCAGTTCTTC.

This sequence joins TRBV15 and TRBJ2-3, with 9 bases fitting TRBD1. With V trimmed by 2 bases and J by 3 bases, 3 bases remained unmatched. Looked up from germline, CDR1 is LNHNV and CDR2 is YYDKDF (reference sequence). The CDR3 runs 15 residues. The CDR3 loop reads CATSRWTGETDTQYF. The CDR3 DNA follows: TGTGCCACCAGCAGATGGACAGGGGAGACAGATACGCAGTATTTT.

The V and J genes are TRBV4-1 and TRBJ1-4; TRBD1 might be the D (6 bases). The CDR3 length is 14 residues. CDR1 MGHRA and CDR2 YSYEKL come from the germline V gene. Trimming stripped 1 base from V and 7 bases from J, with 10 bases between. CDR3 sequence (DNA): TGCGCCAGCAGCCAAGGGACAGTATTTGAAAAACTGTTTTTT. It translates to CASSQGTVFEKLFF.

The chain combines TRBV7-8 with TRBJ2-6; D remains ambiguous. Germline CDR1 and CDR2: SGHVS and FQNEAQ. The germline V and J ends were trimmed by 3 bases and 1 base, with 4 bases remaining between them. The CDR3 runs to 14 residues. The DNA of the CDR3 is TGTGCCAGCAGCTTGGTGTCTGGGGCCAACGTCCTGACTTTC. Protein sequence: CASSLVSGANVLTF.

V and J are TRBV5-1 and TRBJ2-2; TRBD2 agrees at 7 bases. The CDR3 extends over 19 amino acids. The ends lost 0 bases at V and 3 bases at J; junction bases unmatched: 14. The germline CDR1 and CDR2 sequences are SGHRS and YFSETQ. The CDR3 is CASSLDGGGPLADTGELFF. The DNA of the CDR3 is TGCGCCAGCAGCTTGGACGGGGGAGGGCCGTTAGCGGACACCGGGGAGCTGTTTTTT. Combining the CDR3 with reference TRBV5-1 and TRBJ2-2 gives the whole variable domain KAGVTQTPRYLIKTRGQQVTLSCSPISGHRSVSWYQQTPGQGLQFLFEYFSETQRNKGNFPGRFSGRQFSNSRSEMNVSTLELGDSALYLCASSLDGGGPLADTGELFFGEGSRLTVL.

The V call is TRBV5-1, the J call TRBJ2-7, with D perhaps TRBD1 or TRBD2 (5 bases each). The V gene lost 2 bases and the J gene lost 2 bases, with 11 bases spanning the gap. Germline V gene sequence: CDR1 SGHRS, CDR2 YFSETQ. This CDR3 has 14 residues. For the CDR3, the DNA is TGCGCCAGCAGCTTATCGGGACGGACCTACGAGCAGTACTTC. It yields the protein CASSLSGRTYEQYF. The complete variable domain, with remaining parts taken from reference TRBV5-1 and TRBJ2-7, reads KAGVTQTPRYLIKTRGQQVTLSCSPISGHRSVSWYQQTPGQGLQFLFEYFSETQRNKGNFPGRFSGRQFSNSRSEMNVSTLELGDSALYLCASSLSGRTYEQYFGPGTRLTVT.

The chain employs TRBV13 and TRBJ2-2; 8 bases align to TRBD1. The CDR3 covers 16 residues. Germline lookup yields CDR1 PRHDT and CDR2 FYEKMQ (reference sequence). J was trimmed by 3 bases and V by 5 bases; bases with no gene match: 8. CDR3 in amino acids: CASSPQTGAYTGELFF. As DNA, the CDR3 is TGTGCCAGCAGCCCCCAGACAGGGGCCTACACCGGGGAGCTGTTTTTT.

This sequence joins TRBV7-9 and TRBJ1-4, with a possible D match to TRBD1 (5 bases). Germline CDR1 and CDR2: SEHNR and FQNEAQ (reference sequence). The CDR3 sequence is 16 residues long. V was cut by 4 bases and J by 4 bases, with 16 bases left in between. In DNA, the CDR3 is TGTGCCAGCAGCTCAGTGCCGGGACCGCGTAATGAAAAACTGTTTTTT. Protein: CASSSVPGPRNEKLFF.

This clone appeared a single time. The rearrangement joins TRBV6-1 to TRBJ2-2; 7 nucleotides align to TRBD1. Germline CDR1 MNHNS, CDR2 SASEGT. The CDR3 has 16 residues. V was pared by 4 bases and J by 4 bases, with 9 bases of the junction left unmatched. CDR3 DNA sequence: TGTGCCAGCAGTGCCCCTAGGGGGCCGGGCACCGGGGAGCTGTTTTTT. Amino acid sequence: CASSAPRGPGTGELFF.

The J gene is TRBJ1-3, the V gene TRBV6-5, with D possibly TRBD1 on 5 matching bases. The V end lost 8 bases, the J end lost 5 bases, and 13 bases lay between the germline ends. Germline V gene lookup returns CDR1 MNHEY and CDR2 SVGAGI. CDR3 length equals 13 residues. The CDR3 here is CASSARDRNTIYF. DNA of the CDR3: TGTGCCAGCTCCGCCAGGGATAGAAACACCATATATTTT.

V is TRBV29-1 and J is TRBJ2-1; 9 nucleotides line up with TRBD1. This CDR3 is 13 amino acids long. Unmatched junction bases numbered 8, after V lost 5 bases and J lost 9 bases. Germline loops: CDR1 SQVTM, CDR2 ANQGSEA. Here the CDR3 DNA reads TGCAGCGTTAAAGGACAGGGGTTCAGTGAGCAGTTCTTC. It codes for CSVKGQGFSEQFF.